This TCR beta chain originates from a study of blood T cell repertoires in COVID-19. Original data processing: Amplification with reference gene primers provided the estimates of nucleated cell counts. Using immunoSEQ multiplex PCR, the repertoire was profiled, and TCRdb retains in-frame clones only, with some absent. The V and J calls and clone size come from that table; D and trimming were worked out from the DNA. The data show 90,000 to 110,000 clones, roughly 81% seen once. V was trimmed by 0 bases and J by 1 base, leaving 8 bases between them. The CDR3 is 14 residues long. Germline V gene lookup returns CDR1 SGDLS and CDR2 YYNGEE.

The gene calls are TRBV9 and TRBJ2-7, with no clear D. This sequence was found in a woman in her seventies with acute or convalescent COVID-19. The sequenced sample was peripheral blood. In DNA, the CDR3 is TGTGCCAGCAGCGTAGTCCCCGAGTCCTACGAGCAGTACTTC. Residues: CASSVVPESYEQYF.